This TCR beta chain was identified in a study of siplizumab effects on memory and regulatory T cells. Findings and caveats of the study: Proliferating siplizumab-culture Treg suppressive function went unconfirmed. Only a minor fraction of alloreactive clones mapped to unstimulated subsets.

With respect to this clone: Its antigen is not identified.

Germline values: CDR1 LNHNV, CDR2 YYDKDF (reference sequence). CDR3 length: 12 residues. The ends were cut back, 0 bases at V and 6 bases at J, with 5 bases in the middle. The repertoire was sequenced with immunoSEQ multiplex PCR; TCRdb's copy has only in-frame clones and lacks some. The sample includes 97,000 or so clones, about 94% of them seen just once. This receptor was obtained from a human donor in good health. Sequences were obtained from CD4+ T cells sorted from blood. The chain uses TRBV15 and TRBJ1-2; D not resolved. CDR3 in DNA: TGTGCCACCAGCAGAGATATAAATGGCTACACCTTC. Its protein is CATSRDINGYTF.